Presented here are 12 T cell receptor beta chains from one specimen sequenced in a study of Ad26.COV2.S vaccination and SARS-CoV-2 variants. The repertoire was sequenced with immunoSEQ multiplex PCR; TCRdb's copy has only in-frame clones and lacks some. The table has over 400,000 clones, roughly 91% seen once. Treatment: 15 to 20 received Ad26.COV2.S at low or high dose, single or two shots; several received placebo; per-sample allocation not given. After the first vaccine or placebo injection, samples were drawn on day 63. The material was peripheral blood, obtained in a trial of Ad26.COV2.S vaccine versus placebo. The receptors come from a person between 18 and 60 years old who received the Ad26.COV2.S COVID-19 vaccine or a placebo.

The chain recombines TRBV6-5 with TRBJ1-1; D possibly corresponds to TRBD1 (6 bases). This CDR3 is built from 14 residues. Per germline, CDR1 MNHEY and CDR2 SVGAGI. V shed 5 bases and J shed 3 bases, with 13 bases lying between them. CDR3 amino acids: CASSRQEVYTEAFF. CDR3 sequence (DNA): TGTGCCAGCAGTCGACAGGAAGTGTACACTGAAGCTTTCTTT.

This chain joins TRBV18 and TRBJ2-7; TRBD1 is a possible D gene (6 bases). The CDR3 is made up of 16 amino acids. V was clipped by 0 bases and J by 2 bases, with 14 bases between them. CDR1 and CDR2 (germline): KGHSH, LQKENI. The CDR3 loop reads CASSPPGRGSAYEQYF. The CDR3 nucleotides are TGTGCCAGCTCACCACCCGGCAGGGGATCCGCCTACGAGCAGTACTTC.

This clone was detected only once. The CDR3 is CASGLGTITDTQYF. In DNA form, the CDR3 reads TGCGCCAGCGGGCTGGGGACAATCACAGATACGCAGTATTTT. The rearrangement links TRBV5-1 to TRBJ2-3, with a weak D call TRBD1 (6 bases). Trimming shortened V by 7 bases and J by 2 bases, and 14 bases separated the two germline ends. The CDR3 extends over 14 amino acids. Germline V gives CDR1 SGHRS, CDR2 YFSETQ.

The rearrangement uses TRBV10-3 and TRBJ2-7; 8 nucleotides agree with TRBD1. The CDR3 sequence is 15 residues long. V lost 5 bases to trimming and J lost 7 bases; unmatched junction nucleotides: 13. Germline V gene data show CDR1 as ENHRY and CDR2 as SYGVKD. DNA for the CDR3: TGTGCCATCAGTTATCTGAGACAGGGGAGCGGGGAGCAGTACTTC. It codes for CAISYLRQGSGEQYF.

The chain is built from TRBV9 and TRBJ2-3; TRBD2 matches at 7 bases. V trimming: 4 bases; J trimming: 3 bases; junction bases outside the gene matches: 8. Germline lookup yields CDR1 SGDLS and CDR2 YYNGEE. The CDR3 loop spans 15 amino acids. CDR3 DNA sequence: TGTGCCAGCAGCCCGAGAGCGGGACTAACAGATACGCAGTATTTT. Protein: CASSPRAGLTDTQYF.

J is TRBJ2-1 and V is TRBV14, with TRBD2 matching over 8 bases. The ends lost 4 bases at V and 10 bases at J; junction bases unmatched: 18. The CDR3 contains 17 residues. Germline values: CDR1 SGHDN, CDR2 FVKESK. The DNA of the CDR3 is TGTGCCAGCAGCCCCCCGACTAAAGCGGGAGATTCTGGGGAGCAGTTCTTC. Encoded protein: CASSPPTKAGDSGEQFF.

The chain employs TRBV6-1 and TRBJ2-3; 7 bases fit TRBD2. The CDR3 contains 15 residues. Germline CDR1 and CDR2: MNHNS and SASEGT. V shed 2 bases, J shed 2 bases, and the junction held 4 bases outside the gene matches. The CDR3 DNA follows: TGTGCCAGCAGTGAATGGGAGGGCAACACAGATACGCAGTATTTT. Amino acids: CASSEWEGNTDTQYF.

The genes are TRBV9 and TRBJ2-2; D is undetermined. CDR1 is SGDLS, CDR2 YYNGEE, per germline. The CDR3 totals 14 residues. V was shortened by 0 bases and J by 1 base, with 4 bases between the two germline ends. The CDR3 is CASSVAGNTGELFF. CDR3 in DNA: TGTGCCAGCAGCGTAGCAGGGAACACCGGGGAGCTGTTTTTT.

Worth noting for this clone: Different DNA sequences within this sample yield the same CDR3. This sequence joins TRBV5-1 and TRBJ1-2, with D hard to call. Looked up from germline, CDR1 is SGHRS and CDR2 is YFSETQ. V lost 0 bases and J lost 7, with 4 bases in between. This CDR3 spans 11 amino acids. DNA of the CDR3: TGCGCCAGCAGCTTGGGGGGTGGCTACACCTTC. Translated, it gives CASSLGGGYTF.

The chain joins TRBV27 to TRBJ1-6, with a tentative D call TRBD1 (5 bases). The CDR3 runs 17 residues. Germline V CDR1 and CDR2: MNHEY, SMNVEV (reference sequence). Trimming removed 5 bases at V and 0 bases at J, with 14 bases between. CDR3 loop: CASSGVEGSSYNSPLHF. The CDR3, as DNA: TGTGCCAGCAGTGGGGTGGAGGGGAGCTCCTATAATTCACCCCTCCACTTT.

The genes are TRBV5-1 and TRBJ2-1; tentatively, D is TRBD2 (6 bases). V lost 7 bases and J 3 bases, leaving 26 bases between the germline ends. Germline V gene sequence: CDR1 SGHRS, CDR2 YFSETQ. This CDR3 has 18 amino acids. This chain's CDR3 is CASHSEEYSGSDYNEQFF. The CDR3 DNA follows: TGCGCCAGCCACTCAGAGGAGTATAGCGGCAGTGACTACAATGAGCAGTTCTTC.

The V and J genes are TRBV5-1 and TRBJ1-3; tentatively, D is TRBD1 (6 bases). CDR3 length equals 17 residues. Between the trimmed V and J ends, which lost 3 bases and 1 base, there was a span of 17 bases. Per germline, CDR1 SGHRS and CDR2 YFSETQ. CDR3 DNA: TGCGCCAGCAGCTCGCGATCGGGGGGCTATTCTGGAAACACCATATATTTT. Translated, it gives CASSSRSGGYSGNTIYF.